The 5 T cell receptor beta chains below were found in one sample sequenced in a study of monozygotic twins with inflammatory bowel disease. TCRdb reanalyzed the 5' RACE reads and collapses them to one entry per CDR3 protein, without DNA. This sample's clone table lists about 300,000 distinct CDR3 sequences. The sample taken for sequencing was blood. These receptors originate from a human donor with ulcerative colitis or Crohn's disease, or a healthy co-twin of an affected twin (not recorded which).

The V and J genes are TRBV15 and TRBJ2-7; lacking DNA, the TRBD1 call made by TCRdb goes unchecked. This CDR3 region has 13 residues. Germline CDR1 reads LNHNV; CDR2 reads YYDKDF (reference sequence). The CDR3 loop reads CAIATGLNYEQYF.

The chain couples TRBV16 to TRBJ1-6; checking the TCRdb D call of TRBD1 is not possible without DNA. The germline V gene has CDR1 KGHSY and CDR2 FQNENV. The CDR3 loop spans 17 amino acids. Here the CDR3 reads CASSSPGQGYNNSPLHF.

V usage is TRBV4-3 and J usage is TRBJ2-7; with no DNA, the TCRdb D assignment of TRBD1 cannot be verified. Germline lookup yields CDR1 LGHNA and CDR2 YSLEER. The CDR3 is 14 amino acids. The CDR3 loop reads CASSQDQGPGEQYF.

V gene TRBV7-2 combines with J gene TRBJ2-2; TCRdb's D gene call, TRBD2, goes unchecked for lack of DNA. Germline loops: CDR1 SGHTA, CDR2 FQGNSA. The CDR3 loop spans 13 amino acids. The CDR3: CASSLRETGELFF.

The J gene is TRBJ2-3, the V gene TRBV29-1; there is no DNA to check the TCRdb D call of TRBD2. CDR1 is SQVTM and CDR2 is ANQGSEA in the germline V gene. The CDR3 has 14 residues. CDR3 residues: CSVVIPREGDTQYF.